The rows below give T cell receptor beta chains drawn from one sample of a study of naive and memory T cell subsets. Each CDR3 protein is one row after TCRdb ran MiXCR on the UMI-ligation and nested PCR reads. This sample carries some 83,000 distinct CDR3 sequences, about 12% of them seen once, and the ten largest clones take approximately 0.84%. The sequencing sample was made of central memory CD4+ T cells from blood. All receptors come from a human donor in good health. The CDR3 runs from the conserved cysteine through the conserved F or W. A D gene is named only where the DNA matches it firmly. Clone size is shown for a subset of rows, as once, few, many or a class of expanded clone.

v_call: TRBV11-2; d_call: NA; clone_size: few; j_call: TRBJ2-3; cdr3_aa: CASSTLRGRSTDTQYF; cdr3_nt: TGTGCCAGCAGCACCTTGAGAGGGAGGAGCACAGATACGCAGTATTTT
v_call: TRBV19; d_call: TRBD1; clone_size: NA; j_call: TRBJ2-7; cdr3_aa: CASRRTGFYEQYF; cdr3_nt: TGTGCCAGTAGGCGGACAGGGTTTTACGAGCAGTACTTC
v_call: TRBV12-3/TRBV12-4; d_call: NA; clone_size: few; j_call: TRBJ1-2; cdr3_aa: CASTRDPFFLYGYTF; cdr3_nt: TGTGCCAGCACCCGGGACCCCTTTTTTCTATATGGCTACACCTTC
v_call: TRBV20-1; d_call: NA; clone_size: few; j_call: TRBJ2-1; cdr3_aa: CSARGGITYNEQFF; cdr3_nt: TGCAGTGCTAGAGGAGGGATAACCTACAATGAGCAGTTCTTC
v_call: TRBV7-2; d_call: NA; clone_size: NA; j_call: TRBJ1-6; cdr3_aa: CASSLANNSPLHF; cdr3_nt: TGTGCCAGCAGCTTAGCGAATAATTCACCCCTCCATTTT
v_call: TRBV29-1; d_call: NA; clone_size: many; j_call: TRBJ1-2; cdr3_aa: CSVDAQGMWGYTF; cdr3_nt: TGCAGCGTTGACGCCCAGGGAATGTGGGGCTACACCTTC
v_call: TRBV7-8; d_call: NA; clone_size: many; j_call: TRBJ2-1; cdr3_aa: CASSFRTSNYEQFF; cdr3_nt: TGTGCCAGCAGCTTTAGGACTTCAAACTATGAGCAGTTCTTC
v_call: TRBV27; d_call: NA; clone_size: NA; j_call: TRBJ1-3; cdr3_aa: CASRRREPGNTIYF; cdr3_nt: TGTGCCAGCCGACGAAGGGAACCTGGAAACACCATATATTTT
v_call: TRBV6-6; d_call: NA; clone_size: many; j_call: TRBJ2-7; cdr3_aa: CASSYSTQGSEQYF; cdr3_nt: TGTGCCAGCAGTTACTCGACCCAGGGAAGCGAGCAGTACTTC
v_call: TRBV28; d_call: TRBD2; clone_size: NA; j_call: TRBJ2-1; cdr3_aa: CASRAGGSYNEQFF; cdr3_nt: TGTGCCAGCCGGGCGGGAGGGTCCTACAATGAGCAGTTCTTC
v_call: TRBV2; d_call: NA; clone_size: many; j_call: TRBJ2-5; cdr3_aa: CASSRGWKETQYF; cdr3_nt: TGTGCCAGCAGCAGGGGATGGAAGGAGACCCAGTACTTC
v_call: TRBV5-5; d_call: TRBD2; clone_size: many; j_call: TRBJ2-2; cdr3_aa: CASSLGTRFSGELFF; cdr3_nt: TGTGCCAGCAGCTTGGGGACTAGATTCTCCGGGGAGCTGTTTTTT
v_call: TRBV4-1; d_call: NA; clone_size: many; j_call: TRBJ1-2; cdr3_aa: CASSQKLAQAVNYGYTF; cdr3_nt: TGCGCCAGCAGCCAAAAGCTAGCCCAGGCAGTAAACTATGGCTACACCTTC
v_call: TRBV7-9; d_call: TRBD1; clone_size: once; j_call: TRBJ2-7; cdr3_aa: CASGSGPGQALYEQYF; cdr3_nt: TGTGCCAGCGGCTCCGGACCGGGACAGGCCCTTTACGAGCAGTACTTC
v_call: TRBV12-3/TRBV12-4; d_call: TRBD2; clone_size: many; j_call: TRBJ2-1; cdr3_aa: CASSFLAGGYNEQFF; cdr3_nt: TGTGCCAGCAGTTTCTTGGCGGGAGGCTACAATGAGCAGTTCTTC
v_call: TRBV12-3/TRBV12-4; d_call: NA; clone_size: many; j_call: TRBJ2-1; cdr3_aa: CASSLLGYEQFF; cdr3_nt: TGTGCCAGCAGCCTACTAGGATATGAGCAGTTCTTC
v_call: TRBV5-6; d_call: NA; clone_size: few; j_call: TRBJ1-1; cdr3_aa: CASSLGARNTEAFF; cdr3_nt: TGTGCCAGCAGCTTGGGGGCCCGGAACACTGAAGCTTTCTTT
v_call: TRBV7-2; d_call: TRBD1; clone_size: few; j_call: TRBJ1-2; cdr3_aa: CASSSRTGGGDGYTF; cdr3_nt: TGTGCCAGCAGCTCCAGGACAGGGGGGGGAGATGGCTACACCTTC
v_call: TRBV10-2; d_call: NA; clone_size: few; j_call: TRBJ2-7; cdr3_aa: CASSGESYEQYF; cdr3_nt: TGCGCCAGCAGCGGGGAATCCTACGAGCAGTACTTC
v_call: TRBV10-1; d_call: TRBD2; clone_size: many; j_call: TRBJ2-5; cdr3_aa: CASSLILAGVPETQYF; cdr3_nt: TGCGCCAGCAGTTTGATTCTAGCGGGAGTCCCAGAGACCCAGTACTTC
v_call: TRBV7-8; d_call: TRBD1; clone_size: NA; j_call: TRBJ2-7; cdr3_aa: CASTPMAGTGGCEQYF; cdr3_nt: TGTGCCAGCACCCCAATGGCCGGGACAGGGGGTTGCGAGCAGTACTTC
v_call: TRBV7-9; d_call: TRBD2; clone_size: many; j_call: TRBJ2-5; cdr3_aa: CASSPGLAGVTQETQYF; cdr3_nt: TGTGCCAGCAGCCCCGGACTAGCGGGAGTTACTCAAGAGACCCAGTACTTC
v_call: TRBV5-1; d_call: TRBD2; clone_size: NA; j_call: TRBJ2-2; cdr3_aa: CASSLRTSAITGELFF; cdr3_nt: TGCGCCAGCAGCTTGAGGACTAGCGCTATCACCGGGGAGCTGTTTTTT
v_call: TRBV18; d_call: NA; clone_size: few; j_call: TRBJ1-2; cdr3_aa: CASSQGANYGYTF; cdr3_nt: TGTGCCAGCTCACAGGGGGCTAACTATGGCTACACCTTC
v_call: TRBV10-3; d_call: TRBD2; clone_size: many; j_call: TRBJ2-7; cdr3_aa: CAISKTTSGRNYEQYF; cdr3_nt: TGTGCCATCAGTAAGACCACTAGCGGGCGGAACTACGAGCAGTACTTC
v_call: TRBV7-2; d_call: TRBD2; clone_size: few; j_call: TRBJ2-1; cdr3_aa: CASSFPGLAGYNEQFF; cdr3_nt: TGTGCCAGCAGCTTCCCCGGCCTAGCGGGGTACAATGAGCAGTTCTTC
v_call: TRBV12-3/TRBV12-4; d_call: NA; clone_size: NA; j_call: TRBJ1-1; cdr3_aa: CASSRLLSGNAEAFF; cdr3_nt: TGTGCCAGCAGCCGACTACTATCAGGTAACGCTGAAGCTTTCTTT
v_call: TRBV6-6; d_call: TRBD1; clone_size: many; j_call: TRBJ2-7; cdr3_aa: CASSWDRDYEQYF; cdr3_nt: TGTGCCAGCAGCTGGGACAGAGACTACGAGCAGTACTTC
v_call: TRBV4-3; d_call: TRBD2; clone_size: many; j_call: TRBJ2-3; cdr3_aa: CASSQTRPSGSWSDTQYF; cdr3_nt: TGCGCCAGCAGCCAAACCCGACCTAGCGGGAGTTGGTCAGATACGCAGTATTTT
v_call: TRBV20-1; d_call: TRBD1; clone_size: many; j_call: TRBJ2-4; cdr3_aa: CSAADRVKNIQYF; cdr3_nt: TGCAGTGCAGCTGACAGGGTCAAAAACATTCAGTACTTC
v_call: TRBV20-1; d_call: TRBD2; clone_size: NA; j_call: TRBJ2-3; cdr3_aa: CSARGLAGAKDTQYF; cdr3_nt: TGCAGTGCTAGAGGGCTAGCGGGAGCTAAAGATACGCAGTATTTT
v_call: TRBV20-1; d_call: TRBD1; clone_size: few; j_call: TRBJ1-6; cdr3_aa: CSAADRGHYSPLHF; cdr3_nt: TGCAGTGCGGCGGACAGGGGGCACTATTCACCCCTCCACTTT
v_call: TRBV11-3; d_call: NA; clone_size: few; j_call: TRBJ2-3; cdr3_aa: CASSLVGQTQYF; cdr3_nt: TGTGCCAGCAGCTTAGTGGGGCAGACGCAGTATTTT
v_call: TRBV7-3; d_call: TRBD2; clone_size: few; j_call: TRBJ2-1; cdr3_aa: CASSFRGGPDEQFF; cdr3_nt: TGTGCCAGCAGCTTTAGGGGAGGGCCCGATGAGCAGTTCTTC
v_call: TRBV3-1; d_call: TRBD2; clone_size: NA; j_call: TRBJ2-5; cdr3_aa: CASSQGVAGGGETQYF; cdr3_nt: TGTGCCAGCAGCCAGGGGGTAGCGGGAGGTGGAGAGACCCAGTACTTC
v_call: TRBV5-1; d_call: NA; clone_size: NA; j_call: TRBJ1-1; cdr3_aa: CASSLVWETEAFF; cdr3_nt: TGCGCCAGCAGCTTGGTCTGGGAAACTGAAGCTTTCTTT
v_call: TRBV6-6; d_call: TRBD2; clone_size: NA; j_call: TRBJ2-7; cdr3_aa: CASSGGLVYEQYF; cdr3_nt: TGTGCCAGCAGTGGGGGACTAGTCTACGAGCAGTACTTC
v_call: TRBV2; d_call: TRBD1; clone_size: many; j_call: TRBJ2-5; cdr3_aa: CASSETGAIQETQYF; cdr3_nt: TGTGCCAGCAGTGAGACAGGGGCTATCCAAGAGACCCAGTACTTC
v_call: TRBV18; d_call: TRBD2; clone_size: few; j_call: TRBJ2-5; cdr3_aa: CASSRAATSGQETQYF; cdr3_nt: TGTGCCAGCTCGCGAGCTGCGACTAGCGGGCAAGAGACCCAGTACTTC
v_call: TRBV19; d_call: TRBD1; clone_size: many; j_call: TRBJ2-5; cdr3_aa: CASSMGQQETQYF; cdr3_nt: TGTGCCAGTAGTATGGGACAGCAAGAGACCCAGTACTTC
v_call: TRBV5-8; d_call: TRBD2; clone_size: many; j_call: TRBJ2-1; cdr3_aa: CASSLRLATFHEQFF; cdr3_nt: TGTGCCAGCAGCTTACGACTAGCCACTTTCCATGAGCAGTTCTTC
v_call: TRBV5-8; d_call: TRBD2; clone_size: few; j_call: TRBJ2-5; cdr3_aa: CASPREGRRGETQYF; cdr3_nt: TGTGCCAGCCCGCGGGAGGGCCGGAGAGGGGAGACCCAGTACTTC
v_call: TRBV20-1; d_call: TRBD2; clone_size: NA; j_call: TRBJ2-1; cdr3_aa: CSARDSAGSTYNEQFF; cdr3_nt: TGCAGTGCTAGAGATTCAGCGGGATCAACCTACAATGAGCAGTTCTTC
v_call: TRBV20-1; d_call: NA; clone_size: NA; j_call: TRBJ1-1; cdr3_aa: CSVHSGGAGTEAFF; cdr3_nt: TGCAGTGTTCATTCCGGGGGCGCGGGTACTGAAGCTTTCTTT
v_call: TRBV29-1; d_call: NA; clone_size: few; j_call: TRBJ2-7; cdr3_aa: CSVDKGGPGNEQYF; cdr3_nt: TGCAGCGTTGATAAAGGGGGTCCGGGGAACGAGCAGTACTTC
v_call: TRBV7-2; d_call: NA; clone_size: few; j_call: TRBJ1-6; cdr3_aa: CASGGMAGSSYNSPLHF; cdr3_nt: TGTGCCAGCGGCGGAATGGCAGGGAGCTCCTATAATTCACCCCTCCACTTT
v_call: TRBV6-5; d_call: NA; clone_size: NA; j_call: TRBJ1-2; cdr3_aa: CASSYSVTVNYGYTF; cdr3_nt: TGTGCCAGCAGTTACTCGGTCACTGTTAACTATGGCTACACCTTC
v_call: TRBV6-6; d_call: TRBD1; clone_size: many; j_call: TRBJ1-2; cdr3_aa: CAISRGGRDGYTF; cdr3_nt: TGTGCCATTTCCAGAGGGGGCAGAGATGGCTACACCTTC
v_call: TRBV29-1; d_call: TRBD2; clone_size: NA; j_call: TRBJ2-3; cdr3_aa: CSALSGKVDTQYF; cdr3_nt: TGCAGCGCACTTAGCGGGAAGGTAGATACGCAGTATTTT
v_call: TRBV6-2/TRBV6-3; d_call: NA; clone_size: NA; j_call: TRBJ1-1; cdr3_aa: CASSWAAPNTEAFF; cdr3_nt: TGTGCCAGCAGTTGGGCAGCGCCAAACACTGAAGCTTTCTTT
v_call: TRBV14; d_call: NA; clone_size: many; j_call: TRBJ2-1; cdr3_aa: CASSQEYYNEQFF; cdr3_nt: TGTGCCAGCAGCCAGGAGTACTACAATGAGCAGTTCTTC
v_call: TRBV7-2; d_call: NA; clone_size: few; j_call: TRBJ2-3; cdr3_aa: CAGGGFTDTQYF; cdr3_nt: TGTGCCGGGGGCGGATTTACAGATACGCAGTATTTT
v_call: TRBV5-1; d_call: TRBD2; clone_size: few; j_call: TRBJ2-1; cdr3_aa: CASSLESTGRARGEQFF; cdr3_nt: TGCGCCAGCAGCTTGGAATCGACCGGGAGGGCCCGGGGCGAGCAGTTCTTC
v_call: TRBV1; d_call: NA; clone_size: NA; j_call: TRBJ2-3; cdr3_aa: CTSSQDPGRSAHTDTQYF; cdr3_nt: TGCACCAGCAGCCAAGATCCGGGGAGATCGGCACATACAGATACGCAGTATTTT
v_call: TRBV12-3/TRBV12-4; d_call: NA; clone_size: few; j_call: TRBJ2-6; cdr3_aa: CASSLAAKSSGANVLTF; cdr3_nt: TGTGCCAGCAGTTTAGCAGCAAAGAGCTCTGGGGCCAACGTCCTGACTTTC
v_call: TRBV29-1; d_call: NA; clone_size: NA; j_call: TRBJ2-7; cdr3_aa: CSVRTYEQYF; cdr3_nt: TGCAGCGTCCGGACCTACGAGCAGTACTTC
v_call: TRBV11-3; d_call: NA; clone_size: NA; j_call: TRBJ2-2; cdr3_aa: CASSLSVDGAPNTGELFF; cdr3_nt: TGTGCCAGCAGCTTATCCGTTGACGGGGCCCCGAACACCGGGGAGCTGTTTTTT
v_call: TRBV4-3; d_call: NA; clone_size: NA; j_call: TRBJ1-6; cdr3_aa: CASSHRGQYGNNSPLHF; cdr3_nt: TGCGCCAGCAGCCATCGCGGGCAATATGGAAATAATTCACCCCTCCACTTT
v_call: TRBV20-1; d_call: TRBD2; clone_size: NA; j_call: TRBJ2-2; cdr3_aa: CSAGPAGLNTGELFF; cdr3_nt: TGCAGTGCTGGCCCCGCGGGACTAAACACCGGGGAGCTGTTTTTT
v_call: TRBV10-3; d_call: TRBD1; clone_size: few; j_call: TRBJ2-1; cdr3_aa: CAIRGTGTEQFF; cdr3_nt: TGTGCCATCAGGGGGACAGGGACTGAGCAGTTCTTC